One and the same sample provided the 3 T cell receptor beta chains below, sequenced in a study of long-term antiretroviral therapy in people with HIV. Survey-level resolution applied to immunoSEQ assay v3.0. The repertoire was sequenced with immunoSEQ multiplex PCR; TCRdb's copy has only in-frame clones and lacks some. This sample has more than 25,000 clones, with about 90% found just once. Material: unsorted PBMCs, obtained 2 years after starting antiretroviral therapy. Receptors originate from a man aged 45 to 65 with HIV.

The chain uses TRBV25-1 and TRBJ1-2; D is uncertain. Germline CDR1 is MGHDK and CDR2 is SYGVNS. Trimming left V 1 base short and J 4 bases short, with 7 bases between. The CDR3 spans 13 residues. The CDR3 nucleotides read TGTGCCAGCAGTGAATTAAGCGGCTATGGCTACACCTTC. Amino acids: CASSELSGYGYTF.

The chain recombines TRBV7-2 with TRBJ1-2; TRBD1 might be the D (5 bases). Trimming took off 4 bases at V and 4 bases at J, with 7 bases between the two ends. This CDR3 spans 12 amino acids. CDR1 and CDR2 (germline): SGHTA, FQGNSA. CDR3 sequence: CASSSTGYGYTF. In nucleotides, the CDR3 is TGTGCCAGCAGCTCCACAGGCTATGGCTACACCTTC.

The rearrangement joins TRBV2 to TRBJ1-4, with a possible D match to TRBD1 (6 bases). The CDR3 has 15 amino acids. CDR1 SNHLY and CDR2 FYNNEI come from the germline V gene. Trimming pared 6 bases from V and 7 bases from J, leaving 18 bases between. The chain's CDR3 is CASSRPVGAGEKLFF. The CDR3 DNA follows: TGTGCCAGCAGCCGCCCGGTGGGGGCTGGTGAAAAACTGTTTTTT.